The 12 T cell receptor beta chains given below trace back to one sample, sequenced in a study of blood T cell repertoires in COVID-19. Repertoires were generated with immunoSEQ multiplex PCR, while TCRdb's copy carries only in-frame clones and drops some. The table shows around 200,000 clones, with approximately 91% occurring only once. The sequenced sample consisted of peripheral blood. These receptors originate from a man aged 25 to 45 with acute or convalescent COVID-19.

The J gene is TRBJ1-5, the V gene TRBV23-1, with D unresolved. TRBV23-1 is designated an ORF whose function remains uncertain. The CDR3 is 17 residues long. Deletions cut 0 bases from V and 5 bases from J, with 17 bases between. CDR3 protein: CASSQSGGIAIHQPQHF. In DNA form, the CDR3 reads TGCGCCAGCAGTCAATCAGGAGGGATAGCCATCCATCAGCCCCAGCATTTT.

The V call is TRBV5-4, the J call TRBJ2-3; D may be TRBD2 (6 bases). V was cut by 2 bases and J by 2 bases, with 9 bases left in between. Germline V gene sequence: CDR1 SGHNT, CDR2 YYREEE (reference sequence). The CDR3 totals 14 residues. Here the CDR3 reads CASSLGRPTDTQYF. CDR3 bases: TGTGCCAGCAGCTTAGGGAGGCCCACAGATACGCAGTATTTT.

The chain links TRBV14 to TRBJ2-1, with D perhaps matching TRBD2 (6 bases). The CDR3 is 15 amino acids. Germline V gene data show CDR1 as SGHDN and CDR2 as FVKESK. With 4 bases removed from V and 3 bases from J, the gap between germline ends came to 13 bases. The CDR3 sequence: CASSRGLDNYNEQFF. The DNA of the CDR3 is TGTGCCAGCAGCCGGGGACTGGACAACTACAATGAGCAGTTCTTC. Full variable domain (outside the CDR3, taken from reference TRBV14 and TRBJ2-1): EAGVTQFPSHSVIEKGQTVTLRCDPISGHDNLYWYRRVMGKEIKFLLHFVKESKQDESGMPNNRFLAERTGGTYSTLKVQPAELEDSGVYFCASSRGLDNYNEQFFGPGTRLTVL.

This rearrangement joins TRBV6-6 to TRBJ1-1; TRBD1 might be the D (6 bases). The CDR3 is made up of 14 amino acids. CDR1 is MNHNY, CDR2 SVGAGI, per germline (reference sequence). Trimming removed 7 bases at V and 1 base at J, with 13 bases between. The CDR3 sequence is CASTSGQRNTEAFF. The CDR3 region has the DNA TGTGCCAGCACCTCCGGACAGAGGAACACTGAAGCTTTCTTT.

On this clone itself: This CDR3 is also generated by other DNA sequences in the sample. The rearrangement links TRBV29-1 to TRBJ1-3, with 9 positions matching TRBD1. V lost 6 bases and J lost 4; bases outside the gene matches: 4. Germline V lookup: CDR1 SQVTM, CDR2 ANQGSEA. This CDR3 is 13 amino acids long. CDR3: CSVGQGTGNTIYF. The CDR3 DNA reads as TGCAGCGTCGGACAGGGGACCGGAAACACCATATATTTT.

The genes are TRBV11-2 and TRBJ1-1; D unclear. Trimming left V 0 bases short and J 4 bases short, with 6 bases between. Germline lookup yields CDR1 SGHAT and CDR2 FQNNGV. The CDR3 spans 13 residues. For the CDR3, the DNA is TGTGCCAGCAGCTTAGAAAGAGGCACTGAAGCTTTCTTT. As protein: CASSLERGTEAFF.

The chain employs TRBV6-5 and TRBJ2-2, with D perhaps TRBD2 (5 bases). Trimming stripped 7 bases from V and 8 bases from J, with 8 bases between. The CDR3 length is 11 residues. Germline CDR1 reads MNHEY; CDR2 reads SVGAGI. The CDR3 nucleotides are TGTGCCAGCAAGGGAGTGGGGGAGCTGTTTTTT. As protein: CASKGVGELFF.

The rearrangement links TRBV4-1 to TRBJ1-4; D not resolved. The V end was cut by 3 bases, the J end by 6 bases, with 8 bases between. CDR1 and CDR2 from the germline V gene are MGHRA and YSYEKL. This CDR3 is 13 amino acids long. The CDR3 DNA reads TGCGCCAGCAGCCAGGGAGGGTATGAAAAACTGTTTTTT. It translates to CASSQGGYEKLFF.

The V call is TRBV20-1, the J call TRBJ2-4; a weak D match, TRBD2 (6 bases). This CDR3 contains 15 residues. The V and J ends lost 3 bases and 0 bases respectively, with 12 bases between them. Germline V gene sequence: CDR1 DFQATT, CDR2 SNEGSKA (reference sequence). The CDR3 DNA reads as TGCAGTGCTAGTGGAGCGGGCCTAGCCAAAAACATTCAGTACTTC. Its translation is CSASGAGLAKNIQYF.

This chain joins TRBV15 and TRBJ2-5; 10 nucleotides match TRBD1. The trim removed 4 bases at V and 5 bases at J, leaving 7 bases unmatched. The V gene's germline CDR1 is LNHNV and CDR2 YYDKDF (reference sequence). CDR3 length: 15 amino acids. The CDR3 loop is CATSTGQGVRETQYF. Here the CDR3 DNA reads TGTGCCACCAGCACTGGACAGGGGGTCAGGGAGACCCAGTACTTC.

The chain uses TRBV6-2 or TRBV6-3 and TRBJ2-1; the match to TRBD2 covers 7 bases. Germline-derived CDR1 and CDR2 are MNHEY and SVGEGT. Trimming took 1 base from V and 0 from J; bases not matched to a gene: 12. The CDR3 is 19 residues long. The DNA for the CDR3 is TGTGCCAGCAGTTACTTGAATCCCGCTAGCGGAAGCTCCTACAATGAGCAGTTCTTC. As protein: CASSYLNPASGSSYNEQFF.

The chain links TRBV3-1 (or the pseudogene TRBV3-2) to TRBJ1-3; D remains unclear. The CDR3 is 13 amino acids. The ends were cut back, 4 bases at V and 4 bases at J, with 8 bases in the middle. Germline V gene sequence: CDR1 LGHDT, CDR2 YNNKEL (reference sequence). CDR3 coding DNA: TGTGCCAGCAGCCCGGCACAGGGAAACACCATATATTTT. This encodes CASSPAQGNTIYF.